Shown below are 14 T cell receptor beta chains from a single sample sequenced in a study of spatial heterogeneity in lung cancer. One entry per CDR3 protein results from TCRdb running MiXCR on the 5' RACE reads. The sample lists approximately 50,000 distinct CDR3 sequences, more than 6.5% seen once, with 35% in the top ten. Time point in this sample: blood at routine non-recurrence follow-up after resection. Unsorted whole RNA from tumor, nontumor lung or frozen PBMC underwent sequencing. Sequenced material: PBMCs, taken at follow-up. The receptors shown here come from a female donor with early-stage non-small cell lung cancer.

The genes are TRBV6-2 or TRBV6-3 and TRBJ2-1, with D perhaps assigned TRBD1 or TRBD2 (5 bases each). This CDR3 contains 13 residues. The germline V and J ends were trimmed by 2 bases and 5 bases, with 7 bases remaining between them. Germline values: CDR1 MNHEY, CDR2 SVGEGT. This chain's CDR3 is CASSYVGDNEQFF. CDR3 nucleotide sequence: TGTGCCAGCAGTTACGTGGGGGACAATGAGCAGTTCTTC.

Only a few counts were recorded for this clonotype. V usage is TRBV27 and J usage is TRBJ1-2, with a possible D match to TRBD1 (6 bases). CDR3 size: 15 residues. The germline CDR1 and CDR2 sequences are MNHEY and SMNVEV (reference sequence). Trimming pared 2 bases from V and 5 bases from J, leaving 15 bases between. In nucleotides, the CDR3 is TGTGCCAGCAGTTTAGTAGGACAGTCCGAATATGGCTACACCTTC. Protein product: CASSLVGQSEYGYTF.

Ten or more counts support this clonotype. J is TRBJ1-1 and V is TRBV18; D is perhaps TRBD1 (6 bases). The CDR3 extends over 15 amino acids. Germline V CDR1 and CDR2: KGHSH, LQKENI. Between the trimmed V and J ends, which lost 0 bases and 1 base, there was a span of 9 bases. The CDR3 region is CASSPPGARNTEAFF. CDR3 DNA sequence: TGTGCCAGCTCACCACCGGGGGCGAGGAACACTGAAGCTTTCTTT.

V and J are TRBV19 and TRBJ2-2; TRBD1 aligns across 7 bases. The CDR3 is 15 amino acids. CDR1 is LNHDA and CDR2 is SQIVND in the germline V gene (reference sequence). V was clipped by 7 bases and J by 1 base; unmatched bases: 6. The CDR3 DNA reads TGTGCCAGTACCGGGACAGATTTGAACACCGGGGAGCTGTTTTTT. It codes for CASTGTDLNTGELFF. Variable domain in full (rest from reference TRBV19 and TRBJ2-2): DGGITQSPKYLFRKEGQNVTLSCEQNLNHDAMYWYRQDPGQGLRLIYYSQIVNDFQKGDIAEGYSVSREKKESFPLTVTSAQKNPTAFYLCASTGTDLNTGELFFGEGSRLTVL.

This clonotype has at least ten counts. The rearrangement joins TRBV28 to TRBJ2-7, with unresolved D. V lost 7 bases and J lost 0, with 13 bases in between. The CDR3 covers 14 residues. CDR1 is MDHEN and CDR2 is SYDVKM in the germline V gene. The CDR3 coding sequence is TGTGCCAGCATTCCTTCGGCCAGCTCCTACGAGCAGTACTTC. It specifies CASIPSASSYEQYF. The full variable domain, with the rest looked up from reference TRBV28 and TRBJ2-7, is DVKVTQSSRYLVKRTGEKVFLECVQDMDHENMFWYRQDPGLGLRLIYFSYDVKMKEKGDIPEGYSVSREKKERFSLILESASTNQTSMYLCASIPSASSYEQYFGPGTRLTVT.

This clonotype was counted ten times or more. The genes are TRBV20-1 and TRBJ2-1, with 11 nucleotides matching TRBD2. V lost 0 bases to trimming and J lost 8 bases; unmatched junction nucleotides: 6. The CDR3 extends over 15 amino acids. CDR1 is DFQATT and CDR2 is SNEGSKA in the germline V gene (reference sequence). CDR3 sequence: CSARDRLAGGDEQFF. The CDR3 region has the DNA TGCAGTGCTAGAGATCGGCTAGCGGGGGGAGATGAGCAGTTCTTC.

The table lists this clonotype with many counts. The chain has TRBV5-1 and TRBJ1-6, with D possibly TRBD1 on 5 matching bases. The germline V and J ends were trimmed by 0 bases and 7 bases, with 8 bases remaining between them. Germline V CDR1 and CDR2: SGHRS, YFSETQ. This CDR3 contains 14 residues. CDR3 amino acids: CASSLAGGNSPLHF. CDR3 in DNA: TGCGCCAGCAGCTTGGCCGGGGGGAATTCACCCCTCCACTTT.

This clonotype appeared many times. The CDR3 spells CASSSAGGEDEKLFF. DNA of the CDR3: TGTGCCAGCAGTTCCGCGGGGGGAGAGGATGAAAAACTGTTTTTT. V usage is TRBV27 and J usage is TRBJ1-4; tentatively, D is TRBD1 (5 bases). V was shortened by 4 bases and J by 6 bases, with 15 bases between the two germline ends. CDR3 length equals 15 residues. Germline V lookup: CDR1 MNHEY, CDR2 SMNVEV (reference sequence).

The chain couples TRBV4-3 to TRBJ2-7, with 14 bases that match TRBD2. The CDR3 extends over 19 amino acids. J lost 0 bases, V lost 0 bases, and 7 bases had no gene match. CDR1 and CDR2 from the germline V gene are LGHNA and YSLEER. CDR3 DNA sequence: TGCGCCAGCAGCCAAGACCCTTGGACTAGCGGGGGGTTCTCCTACGAGCAGTACTTC. Translated, it gives CASSQDPWTSGGFSYEQYF.

This clonotype occurred a few times. The CDR3 region has the DNA TGTGCCAGCAGCTATGGACGTAATCAGCCCCAGCATTTT. Its protein is CASSYGRNQPQHF. The chain employs TRBV7-6 and TRBJ1-5; no definite D call. Between the trimmed V and J ends, which lost 4 bases and 4 bases, there was a span of 8 bases. From germline, CDR1 is SGHVS and CDR2 FNYEAQ. The CDR3 spans 13 residues.

This clonotype was detected only a few times. The rearrangement links TRBV6-2 or TRBV6-3 to TRBJ2-4; D gene unclear. The CDR3 is 12 amino acids. With 0 bases removed from V and 5 bases from J, the gap between germline ends came to 2 bases. CDR1 and CDR2 (germline): MNHEY, SVGEGT. This CDR3 reads CASSYSQNIQYF. The CDR3 DNA follows: TGTGCCAGCAGTTACTCCCAAAACATTCAGTACTTC.

The chain joins TRBV28 to TRBJ2-1; 7 bases agree with TRBD2. Germline CDR1 reads MDHEN; CDR2 reads SYDVKM. This CDR3 spans 15 amino acids. Unmatched junction bases numbered 8, after V lost 6 bases and J lost 3 bases. As DNA, the CDR3 is TGTGCCAGCAGGAGGGAGGGGAAGCACTACAATGAGCAGTTCTTC. This codes for CASRREGKHYNEQFF.

V gene TRBV30 combines with J gene TRBJ1-2, with TRBD1 matching 8 bases. Per germline, CDR1 GTSNPN and CDR2 SVGIG (reference sequence). This CDR3 spans 13 amino acids. Trimming at V came to 2 bases and at J to 8 bases, leaving 7 bases not matched to a gene. CDR3 DNA: TGTGCCTGGAGTCCAGACAGGGGCAGAGGCTACACCTTC. As protein: CAWSPDRGRGYTF. The full variable domain, in which reference TRBV30 and TRBJ1-2 provide the parts outside the CDR3, is SQTIHQWPATLVQPVGSPLSLECTVEGTSNPNLYWYRQAAGRGLQLLFYSVGIGQISSEVPQNLSASRPQDRQFILSSKKLLLSDSGFYLCAWSPDRGRGYTFGSGTRLTVV.

The V call is TRBV5-5, the J call TRBJ1-1; TRBD1 might be the D (6 bases). V lost 7 bases, J lost 1 base, and 11 bases lay in between. The CDR3 loop spans 13 amino acids. Germline V gives CDR1 SGHKS, CDR2 YYEKEE (reference sequence). The CDR3, as DNA: TGTGCCAGCGTTGGACAGCCGAACACTGAAGCTTTCTTT. This encodes CASVGQPNTEAFF.